This T cell receptor beta chain originates from a study of T cell clonality in common variable immunodeficiency. Findings of the study overall: Compared with controls, CVID subjects had fewer shared TCRbeta clones. In common variable immunodeficiency, TCR beta chains reportedly carried fewer deletions and N-nucleotide insertions.

Sequenced by immunoSEQ multiplex PCR; TCRdb stores in-frame clones only, minus some. Altogether around 45,000 clones were found in the sample, and no singletons occur. This clone was recorded at least ten times. Its antigen is undetermined. The read terminates 3 residues before the CDR3 end, so the remaining end is supplied by the germline J gene. Both groups were predominantly of Caucasian heritage. V shed 7 bases, J shed 5 bases, and the junction held 7 bases outside the gene matches. This CDR3 has 14 residues. Germline lookup yields CDR1 SQVTM and CDR2 ANQGSEA. The chain uses TRBV29-1 and TRBJ1-4; TRBD1 matches 10 bases. This sequence was found in a person aged 18 to 75 in good health. Sequences were obtained from peripheral blood mononuclear cells. CDR3 amino acids: CSAAGTGVNEKLFF. Incomplete CDR3 DNA: TGCAGCGCCGCCGGGACAGGGGTGAATGAAAAA.